The TCR beta chain under discussion was sequenced for a study of graft-versus-host responses after intestinal transplantation. Study as a whole: Each recipient received a multivisceral, liver-intestinal, or isolated intestinal graft. All recipients were given anti-thymocyte globulin induction, and tacrolimus and steroids were then administered for roughly three years.

In germline, CDR1 is SGHNT, CDR2 YYREEE (reference sequence). The CDR3 is made up of 14 amino acids. Between the trimmed V and J ends, which lost 3 bases and 0 bases, there was a span of 9 bases. Study-wide results and limits: Marrow from the recipient contained GvH clones, some of which had appeared first in ileum or blood. Within the allografts of patients who had graft-donor T cell macrochimerism, graft-versus-host to host-versus-graft clonal ratios were high.

Concerning this clone itself: Its antigen remains unknown.

Profiled with immunoSEQ multiplex PCR; TCRdb holds only in-frame clones, not every one. The sample consists of tens of thousands of clones, about nine tenths of them appearing once. The rearrangement joins TRBV5-4 to TRBJ2-5; D remains unclear. This TCR was recovered from a human donor who received an intestinal transplant. The specimen comprised unstimulated CD4+ T cells sorted from spleen or lymph node cells, sampled before intestinal transplant. CDR3: CASSSGQHQETQYF. The CDR3 coding sequence is TGTGCCAGCAGCTCCGGCCAGCACCAAGAGACCCAGTACTTC.